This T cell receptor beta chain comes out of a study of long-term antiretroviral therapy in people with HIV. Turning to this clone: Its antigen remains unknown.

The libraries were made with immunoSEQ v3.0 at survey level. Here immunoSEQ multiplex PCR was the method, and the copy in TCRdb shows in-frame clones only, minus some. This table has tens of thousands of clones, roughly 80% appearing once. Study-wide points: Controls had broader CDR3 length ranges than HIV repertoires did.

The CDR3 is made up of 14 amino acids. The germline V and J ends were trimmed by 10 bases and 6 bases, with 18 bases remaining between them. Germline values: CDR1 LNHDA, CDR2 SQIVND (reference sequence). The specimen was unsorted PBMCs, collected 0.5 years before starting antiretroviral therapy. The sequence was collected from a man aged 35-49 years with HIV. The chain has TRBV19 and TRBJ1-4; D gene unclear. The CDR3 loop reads CATRSRSQDEKLFF. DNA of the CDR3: TGTGCCACCCGGTCCAGGTCTCAGGATGAAAAACTGTTTTTT.